This T cell receptor beta chain was retrieved from a study of T cell repertoires in cytomegalovirus infection. Study overall: Public TCR beta signatures marked donors with CMV infection and the matching HLA. Whole-study results and caveats: CMV-specific HLA-C-restricted TCR beta clonotypes dominated the ex vivo response.

V was trimmed by 5 bases and J by 2 bases, leaving 7 bases between them. CDR3 length equals 13 residues. Germline CDR1 is SGHTA and CDR2 is FQGNSA. This clonotype was recorded many times. The antigen remains unidentified. TCRdb independently ran MiXCR on the reads; one entry per CDR3 protein. Of around 170,000 distinct CDR3 sequences listed, approximately 15% are singletons. The sequence was collected from a human donor in good health (CMV status not recorded). Some clones in this sample may be carry-over from other donors' samples. The sequenced material came from PBMCs. The chain joins TRBV7-2 to TRBJ1-5, with D uncertain. CDR3 sequence reads: CASSPGGNQPQHF. The CDR3 DNA is TGTGCCAGCAGCCCGGGAGGCAATCAGCCCCAGCATTTT.